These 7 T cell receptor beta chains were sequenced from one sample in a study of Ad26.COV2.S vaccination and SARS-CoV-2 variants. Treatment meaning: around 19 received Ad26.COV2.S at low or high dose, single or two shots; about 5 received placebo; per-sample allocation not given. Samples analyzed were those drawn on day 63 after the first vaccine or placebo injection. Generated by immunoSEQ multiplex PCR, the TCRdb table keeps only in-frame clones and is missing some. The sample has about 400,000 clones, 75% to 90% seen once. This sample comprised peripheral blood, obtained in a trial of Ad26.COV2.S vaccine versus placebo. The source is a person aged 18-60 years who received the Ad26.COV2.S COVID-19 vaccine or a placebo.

The CDR3 DNA reads TGTGCCACCAGCACTGGGGGTGTCGCCACTGAAGCTTTCTTT. The encoded protein is CATSTGGVATEAFF. This rearrangement joins TRBV15 to TRBJ1-1; D is perhaps TRBD1 (5 bases). The CDR3 totals 14 residues. Germline V CDR1 and CDR2: LNHNV, YYDKDF (reference sequence). The V end lost 4 bases, the J end lost 4 bases, and 13 bases lay between the germline ends. The whole variable domain, filled in from reference TRBV15 and TRBJ1-1, reads DAMVIQNPRYQVTQFGKPVTLSCSQTLNHNVMYWYQQKSSQAPKLLFHYYDKDFNNEADTPDNFQSRRPNTSFCFLDIRSPGLGDTAMYLCATSTGGVATEAFFGQGTRLTVV.

CDR3 nucleotides: TGTGCCAGCAGTCCCCCGAAACTAGCGGGATCCTACGAGCAGTACTTC. Protein sequence: CASSPPKLAGSYEQYF. The chain is built from TRBV28 and TRBJ2-7; 10 bases match TRBD2. This CDR3 spans 16 amino acids. CDR1 and CDR2 (germline): MDHEN, SYDVKM. V gave up 5 bases and J gave up 1 base; unmatched junction bases: 8.

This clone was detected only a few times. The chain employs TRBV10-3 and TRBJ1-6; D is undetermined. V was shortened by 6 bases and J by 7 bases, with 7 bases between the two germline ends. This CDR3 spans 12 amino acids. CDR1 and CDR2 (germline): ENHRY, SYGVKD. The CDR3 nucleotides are TGTGCCATCAGGGACGCCAATTCACCCCTCCACTTT. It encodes CAIRDANSPLHF.

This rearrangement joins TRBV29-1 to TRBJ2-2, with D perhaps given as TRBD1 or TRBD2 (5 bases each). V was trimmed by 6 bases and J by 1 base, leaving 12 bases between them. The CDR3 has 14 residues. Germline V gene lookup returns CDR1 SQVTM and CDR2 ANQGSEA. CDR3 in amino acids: CSVVGTLNTGELFF. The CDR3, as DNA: TGCAGCGTGGTCGGGACGCTGAACACCGGGGAGCTGTTTTTT.

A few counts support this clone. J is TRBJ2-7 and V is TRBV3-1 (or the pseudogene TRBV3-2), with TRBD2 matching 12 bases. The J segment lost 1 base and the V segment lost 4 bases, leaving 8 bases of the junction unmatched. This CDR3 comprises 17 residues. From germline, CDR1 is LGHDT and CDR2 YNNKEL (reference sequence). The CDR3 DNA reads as TGTGCCAGCAGCCTCGGGACTAGCGGGTGGCAGTCCTACGAGCAGTACTTC. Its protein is CASSLGTSGWQSYEQYF.

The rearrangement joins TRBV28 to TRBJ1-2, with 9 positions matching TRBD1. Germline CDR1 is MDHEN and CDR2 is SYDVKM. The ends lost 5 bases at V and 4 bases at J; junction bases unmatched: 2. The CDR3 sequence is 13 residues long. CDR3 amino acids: CASSVTGGYGYTF. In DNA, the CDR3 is TGTGCCAGCAGTGTGACAGGGGGCTATGGCTACACCTTC.

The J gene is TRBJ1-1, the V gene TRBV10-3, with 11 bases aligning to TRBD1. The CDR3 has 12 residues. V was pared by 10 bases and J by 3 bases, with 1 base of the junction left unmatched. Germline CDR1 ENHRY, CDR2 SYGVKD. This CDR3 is CATGQGDTEAFF. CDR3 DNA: TGTGCCACGGGACAGGGGGACACTGAAGCTTTCTTT.